The present T cell receptor beta chain was sequenced within a study of shared clonotypes between healthy human individuals. Study information: The plates for each donor numbered three CD4 naive, three CD4 memory, two CD8 naive and one CD8 memory.

TCRdb keeps only in-frame clones here, not all; method: immunoSEQ multiplex PCR. Of some 740,000 clones in the sample, around 92% are singletons; the top ten hold nearly 25%. Terminally differentiated effector memory CD45RA+ cells were left out of the naive CD8 fraction, which was CD45RO-negative and positively selected for CCR7. Healthy HIV-negative adults without recent acute infections or vaccinations served as donors. The sample was naive CD8+ T cells sorted from blood. The clonotype was recovered from a man aged 25-40 years in good health.

CDR3 sequence (DNA): TGTGCCAGCCGACCGAATAGCAATCAGCCCCAGCATTTT. Translation: CASRPNSNQPQHF. The genes are TRBV27 and TRBJ1-5; the D is unclear. From germline, CDR1 is MNHEY and CDR2 SMNVEV (reference sequence). The V gene lost 8 bases and the J gene lost 0 bases, with 8 bases spanning the gap. The CDR3 consists of 13 residues.